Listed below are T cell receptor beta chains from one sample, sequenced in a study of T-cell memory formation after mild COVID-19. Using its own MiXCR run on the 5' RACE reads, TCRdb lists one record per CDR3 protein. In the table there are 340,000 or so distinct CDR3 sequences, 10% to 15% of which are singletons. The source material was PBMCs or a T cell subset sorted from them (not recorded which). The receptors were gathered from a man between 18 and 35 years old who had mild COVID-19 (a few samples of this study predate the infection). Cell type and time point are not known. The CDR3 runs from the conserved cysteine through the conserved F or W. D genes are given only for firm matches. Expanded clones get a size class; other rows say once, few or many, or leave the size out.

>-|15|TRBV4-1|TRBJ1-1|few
CASSRLLDGDTEAFF
TGCGCCAGCAGCCGACTACTCGATGGGGACACTGAAGCTTTCTTT
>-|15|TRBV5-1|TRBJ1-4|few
CASSLGSRNNEKLFF
TGCGCCAGCAGCTTGGGCAGTAGAAATAATGAAAAACTGTTTTTT
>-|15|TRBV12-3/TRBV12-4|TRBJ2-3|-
CASSLRGAVRDTQYF
TGTGCCAGCAGTTTACGGGGGGCCGTCAGGGATACGCAGTATTTT
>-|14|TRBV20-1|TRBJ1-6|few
CSAREVAGNSPLHF
TGCAGTGCTAGAGAGGTGGCGGGAAATTCACCCCTCCACTTT
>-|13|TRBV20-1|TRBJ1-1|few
CSAHREMNTEAFF
TGCAGTGCTCACAGAGAGATGAACACTGAAGCTTTCTTT
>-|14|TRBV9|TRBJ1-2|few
CASSVVGGVNGYTF
TGTGCCAGCAGCGTAGTTGGTGGGGTGAATGGCTACACCTTC
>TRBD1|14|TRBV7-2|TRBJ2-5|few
CASTRGRGQETQYF
TGTGCCAGCACTCGGGGCAGGGGGCAAGAGACCCAGTACTTC
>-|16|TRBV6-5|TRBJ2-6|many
CASSYSGSSGANVLTF
TGTGCCAGCAGTTACTCGGGGAGCTCTGGGGCCAACGTCCTGACTTTC
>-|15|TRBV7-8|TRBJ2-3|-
CASSLEATHTDTQYF
TGTGCCAGCAGCTTAGAGGCTACTCACACAGATACGCAGTATTTT
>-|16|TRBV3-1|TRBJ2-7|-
CASSGRSSGPSYEQYF
TGTGCCAGCAGCGGAAGGTCGTCCGGGCCTTCCTACGAGCAGTACTTC
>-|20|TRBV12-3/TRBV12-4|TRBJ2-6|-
CASSSPGGGNLTSGANVLTF
TGTGCCAGCAGCTCCCCAGGGGGAGGGAACCTTACCTCTGGGGCCAACGTCCTGACTTTC
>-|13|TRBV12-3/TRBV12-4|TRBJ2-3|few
CASRLGGTDTQYF
TGTGCCAGCAGACTAGGGGGCACAGATACGCAGTATTTT
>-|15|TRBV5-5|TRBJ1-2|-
CASSPTRPGSYGYTF
TGTGCCAGCAGCCCCACCAGGCCAGGCTCCTATGGCTACACCTTC
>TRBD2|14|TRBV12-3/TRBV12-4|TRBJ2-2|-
CASRAGGRTGELFF
TGTGCCAGCAGGGCGGGGGGGCGCACCGGGGAGCTGTTTTTT
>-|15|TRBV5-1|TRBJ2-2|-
CASSLSGDVTGELFF
TGCGCCAGCAGCTTGTCGGGGGATGTCACCGGGGAGCTGTTTTTT
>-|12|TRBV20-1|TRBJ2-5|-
CSARAHQETQYF
TGCAGTGCTAGGGCGCACCAAGAGACCCAGTACTTC
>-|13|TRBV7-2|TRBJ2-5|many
CASSSQPQETQYF
TGTGCCAGCAGCTCTCAACCACAAGAGACCCAGTACTTC
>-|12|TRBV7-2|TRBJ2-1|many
CASSFRGGEQFF
TGTGCCAGCAGCTTTAGGGGAGGTGAGCAGTTCTTC
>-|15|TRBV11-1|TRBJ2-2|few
CASSLVLGRTGELFF
TGTGCCAGCAGCTTAGTTCTGGGCAGGACCGGGGAGCTGTTTTTT
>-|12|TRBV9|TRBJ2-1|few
CASSVGRAEQFF
TGTGCCAGCAGCGTAGGTCGGGCTGAGCAGTTCTTC
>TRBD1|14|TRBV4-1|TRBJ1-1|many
CASSQPTGEDEAFF
TGCGCCAGCAGCCAACCGACAGGGGAGGATGAAGCTTTCTTT
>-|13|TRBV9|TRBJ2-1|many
CASSALPYNEQFF
TGTGCCAGCAGCGCCCTACCATACAATGAGCAGTTCTTC
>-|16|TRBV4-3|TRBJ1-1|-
CASSLLGSGVNAEAFF
TGCGCCAGCAGCCTTCTCGGGAGTGGGGTTAACGCTGAAGCTTTCTTT
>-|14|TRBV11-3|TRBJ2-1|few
CASSTRGVGNEQFF
TGTGCCAGCAGCACCAGGGGGGTGGGGAATGAGCAGTTCTTC
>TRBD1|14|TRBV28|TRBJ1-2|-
CASSSLDRADGYTF
TGTGCCAGCAGTTCCTTGGACAGGGCTGATGGCTACACCTTC
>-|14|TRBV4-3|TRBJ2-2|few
CASSQVSDAGELFF
TGCGCCAGCAGCCAAGTGTCGGACGCAGGGGAGCTGTTTTTT
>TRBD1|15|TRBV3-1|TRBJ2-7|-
CASSRGTGAYYEQYF
TGTGCCAGCAGCCGAGGGACAGGGGCATACTACGAGCAGTACTTC
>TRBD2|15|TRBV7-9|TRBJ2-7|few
CASSPLAGGAYEQYF
TGTGCCAGCAGCCCCCTAGCGGGGGGGGCCTACGAGCAGTACTTC
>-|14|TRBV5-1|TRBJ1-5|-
CASSLEGQGQPQHF
TGCGCCAGCAGCTTGGAGGGGCAGGGACAGCCCCAGCATTTT
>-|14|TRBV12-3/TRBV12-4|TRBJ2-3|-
CASSSPPRSDTQYF
TGTGCCAGCAGTTCCCCCCCCCGCTCAGATACGCAGTATTTT
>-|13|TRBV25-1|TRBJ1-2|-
CASSVTGFYGYTF
TGTGCCAGCAGCGTCACAGGGTTCTATGGCTACACCTTC
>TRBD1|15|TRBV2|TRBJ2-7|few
CASSERGTGVNEQYF
TGTGCCAGCAGTGAGAGGGGGACAGGGGTGAACGAGCAGTACTTC
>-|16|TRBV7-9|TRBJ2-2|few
CASSRTPFAISGELFF
TGTGCCAGCAGCCGGACTCCTTTTGCGATCTCCGGGGAGCTGTTTTTT
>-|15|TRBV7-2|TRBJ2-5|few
CASSPPPGRRETQYF
TGTGCCAGCAGCCCGCCCCCTGGAAGGCGGGAGACCCAGTACTTC
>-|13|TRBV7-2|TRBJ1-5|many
CASSLGRGQPQHF
TGTGCCAGCAGCTTAGGGCGGGGTCAGCCCCAGCATTTT
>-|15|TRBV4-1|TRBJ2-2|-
CASSQGRGNTGELFF
TGCGCCAGCAGCCAAGGAAGAGGGAACACCGGGGAGCTGTTTTTT
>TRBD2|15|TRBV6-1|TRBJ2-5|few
CASRIGTTPQETQYF
TGTGCCAGCAGAATAGGGACTACCCCGCAAGAGACCCAGTACTTC
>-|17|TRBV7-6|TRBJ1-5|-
CASSDLPGALSNQPQHF
TGTGCCAGCAGCGACCTCCCGGGGGCGCTGAGCAATCAGCCCCAGCATTTT
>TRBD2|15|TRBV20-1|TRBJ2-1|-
CSAYRAGGHRNEQFF
TGCAGTGCTTACCGAGCGGGGGGGCATCGTAATGAGCAGTTCTTC
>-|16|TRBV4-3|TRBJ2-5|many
CASSQVRGTLQETQYF
TGCGCCAGCAGCCAGGTTCGGGGGACCCTCCAAGAGACCCAGTACTTC